This TCR beta chain was sequenced for a study of STAT3 mutations in large granular lymphocyte leukemia. Points from the study as a whole: Treatment regimens differed across patients between samplings. At least one immunodominant TCR beta clonotype appeared in every T-cell large granular lymphocyte leukemia patient.

In regard to this clone: Its target is unknown.

The V gene lost 4 bases and the J gene lost 2 bases, with 12 bases spanning the gap. The CDR3 loop spans 14 amino acids. Germline CDR1 is SGHRS and CDR2 is YFSETQ. Profiled with immunoSEQ multiplex PCR; TCRdb holds only in-frame clones, not every one. This sample has roughly 29,000 clones, with about 83% found just once. The sequence derives from a woman between 45 and 65 years old with T-cell large granular lymphocyte leukemia. Some clones in this sample may be carry-over from other donors' samples. Sequencing was performed on peripheral blood mononuclear cells. The V call is TRBV5-1, the J call TRBJ1-1; TRBD1 is a possible D gene (6 bases). The CDR3 DNA reads as TGCGCCAGCAGCCCGATGACAGGAAACACTGAAGCTTTCTTT. It codes for CASSPMTGNTEAFF.